This T cell receptor beta chain was obtained from a study of shared clonotypes between healthy human individuals. Findings and caveats of the study: Collection of samples was limited to blood; tissue repertoires likely differ. Sharing across several donors was seen in roughly 5.2% of naive CD4 clonotypes. Naive subsets generally had larger estimated richness than memory subsets.

The germline CDR1 and CDR2 sequences are SGHNT and YYREEE (reference sequence). This CDR3 spans 15 amino acids. Trimming took off 0 bases at V and 6 bases at J, with 12 bases between the two ends. It was into CD45RA+ naive and CD45RA-negative memory subsets that the CD4+ cells were split. Sequencing was performed with immunoSEQ multiplex PCR; in TCRdb, only in-frame clones are kept and a portion is missing. The profile shows 2 million to 2.5 million clones, nearly 97% of them singletons. In the case of this clone: Its specificity is unknown.

Input material: naive CD4+ T cells sorted from blood. Subset meaning: CD45RA+ positively selected. This TCR was recovered from a man in his late teens or twenties in good health. The rearrangement links TRBV5-4 to TRBJ1-4; D unresolved. CDR3 in amino acids: CASSLEPGFDEKLFF. Written as DNA, the CDR3 is TGTGCCAGCAGCTTGGAACCAGGCTTTGATGAAAAACTGTTTTTT.